This T cell receptor beta chain is drawn from a study of T cells in localized non-small cell lung cancer. Notes on the study in general: Uninvolved nearby lung showed the greatest T cell clonality, exceeding that found in tumor.

Remarks on this clone: The antigen is not known.

Trimming removed 5 bases from V and 4 bases from J; junction bases left unmatched: 7. Germline V gene sequence: CDR1 SGHNT, CDR2 YENEEA. The CDR3 has 16 residues. Sequencing was performed with immunoSEQ multiplex PCR; in TCRdb, only in-frame clones are kept and a portion is missing. Seen here are about 580 clones, around two fifths observed once, and the top ten hold around 9.3%. The source material was lung tumor tissue, sampled before any cancer treatment. This chain links TRBV11-3 with TRBJ1-4, with 10 positions matching TRBD1. The TCR comes from a female donor over 55 with stage I lung adenocarcinoma. The CDR3 reads CASSQAGTGVNEKLFF. CDR3 in DNA: TGTGCCAGCAGCCAAGCCGGGACAGGGGTTAATGAAAAACTGTTTTTT. The whole variable domain, remainder taken from reference TRBV11-3 and TRBJ1-4, is EAGVVQSPRYKIIEKKQPVAFWCNPISGHNTLYWYLQNLGQGPELLIRYENEEAVDDSQLPKDRFSAERLKGVDSTLKIQPAELGDSAVYLCASSQAGTGVNEKLFFGSGTQLSVL.